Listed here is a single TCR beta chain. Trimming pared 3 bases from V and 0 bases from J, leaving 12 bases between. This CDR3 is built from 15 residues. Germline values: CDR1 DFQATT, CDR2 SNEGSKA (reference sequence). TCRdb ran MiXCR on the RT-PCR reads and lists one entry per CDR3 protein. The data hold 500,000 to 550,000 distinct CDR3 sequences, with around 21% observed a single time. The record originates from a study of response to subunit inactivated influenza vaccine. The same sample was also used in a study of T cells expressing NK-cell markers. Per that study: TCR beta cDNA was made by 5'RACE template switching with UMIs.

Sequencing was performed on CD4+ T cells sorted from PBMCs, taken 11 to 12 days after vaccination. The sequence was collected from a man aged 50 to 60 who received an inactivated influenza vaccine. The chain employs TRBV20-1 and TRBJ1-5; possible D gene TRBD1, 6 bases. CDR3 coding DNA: TGCAGTGCTAGTAGAGGGGACAATAGCAATCAGCCCCAGCATTTT. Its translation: CSASRGDNSNQPQHF.